This T cell receptor (beta chain) was retrieved from a study of shared clonotypes between healthy human individuals. Profiled with immunoSEQ multiplex PCR; TCRdb holds only in-frame clones, not every one. The sample carries about 2.4 million clones, 80% to 95% recorded once. Germline V gene sequence: CDR1 SGHKS, CDR2 YYEKEE (reference sequence). This CDR3 has 15 residues. The V gene lost 0 bases and the J gene lost 3 bases, with 10 bases spanning the gap. The sequencing sample was made of naive CD4+ T cells from PBMCs. Subset indicated: CD45RA+ positively selected. This TCR derives from a man between 18 and 35 years old in good health. Some clones in this sample may be carry-over from other donors' samples. This sequence joins TRBV5-5 and TRBJ1-5; D is perhaps TRBD1 (5 bases). The DNA of the CDR3 is TGTGCCAGCAGCTTGGTGTGGGGGTTCAATCAGCCCCAGCATTTT. Encoded protein: CASSLVWGFNQPQHF.